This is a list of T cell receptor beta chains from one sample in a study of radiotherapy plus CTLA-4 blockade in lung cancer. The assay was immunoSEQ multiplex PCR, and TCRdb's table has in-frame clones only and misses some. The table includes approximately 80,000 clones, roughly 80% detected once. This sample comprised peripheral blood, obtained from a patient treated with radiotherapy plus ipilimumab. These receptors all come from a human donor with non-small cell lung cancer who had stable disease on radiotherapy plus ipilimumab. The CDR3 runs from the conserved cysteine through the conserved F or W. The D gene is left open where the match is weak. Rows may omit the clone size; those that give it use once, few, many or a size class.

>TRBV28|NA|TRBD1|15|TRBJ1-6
CASGGDRVGNSPLHF
TGTGCCAGCGGGGGGGACAGGGTCGGTAATTCACCCCTCCACTTT
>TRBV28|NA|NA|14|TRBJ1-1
CASRPAYMNTEAFF
TGTGCCAGCAGGCCTGCTTACATGAACACTGAAGCTTTCTTT
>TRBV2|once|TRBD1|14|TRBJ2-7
CASREQGSSYEQYF
TGTGCCAGCAGGGAACAGGGGAGCTCCTACGAGCAGTACTTC
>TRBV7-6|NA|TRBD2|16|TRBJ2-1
CASSVGLAGTNNEQFF
TGTGCCAGCAGCGTAGGACTAGCGGGGACGAACAATGAGCAGTTCTTC
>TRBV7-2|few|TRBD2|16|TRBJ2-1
CASSSTLAGGPSEQFF
TGTGCCAGCAGCTCAACTCTAGCGGGGGGGCCGTCTGAGCAGTTCTTC
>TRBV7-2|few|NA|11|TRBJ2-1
CASSFMNEQFF
TGTGCCAGCAGCTTCATGAATGAGCAGTTCTTC
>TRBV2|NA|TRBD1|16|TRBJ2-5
CASSEALDRVGETQYF
TGTGCCAGCAGTGAAGCGCTTGACAGGGTGGGAGAGACCCAGTACTTC
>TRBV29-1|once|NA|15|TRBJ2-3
CSVIGVGAVQFTQYF
TGCAGCGTTATAGGAGTGGGGGCCGTCCAATTTACGCAGTATTTT
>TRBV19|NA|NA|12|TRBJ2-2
CASNAGHGELFF
TGTGCCAGTAACGCAGGACACGGGGAGCTGTTTTTT
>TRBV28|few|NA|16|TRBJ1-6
CASSFGDRSYNSPLHF
TGTGCCAGCAGTTTCGGCGACCGCTCCTATAATTCACCCCTCCACTTT
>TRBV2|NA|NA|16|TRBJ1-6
CASRMGGGSGQSPLHF
TGTGCCAGCAGAATGGGTGGGGGTTCGGGGCAATCACCCCTCCACTTT
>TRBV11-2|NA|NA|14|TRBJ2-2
CASSLAGLSRELFF
TGTGCCAGCAGCTTGGCGGGGCTATCCCGGGAGCTGTTTTTT
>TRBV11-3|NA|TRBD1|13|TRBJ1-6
CASSFRDSSPLHF
TGTGCCAGCAGCTTCAGGGACAGCTCACCCCTCCACTTT
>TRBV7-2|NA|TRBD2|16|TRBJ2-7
CASSNQRTSGGYEQYF
TGTGCCAGCAGCAACCAGCGGACTAGCGGGGGCTACGAGCAGTACTTC
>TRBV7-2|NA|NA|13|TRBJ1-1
CASSANANTEAFF
TGTGCCAGCAGCGCTAACGCGAACACTGAAGCTTTCTTT
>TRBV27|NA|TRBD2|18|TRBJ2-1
CASSRRTSGRPSYNEQFF
TGTGCCAGCAGTCGTCGGACTAGCGGGAGACCCTCCTACAATGAGCAGTTCTTC
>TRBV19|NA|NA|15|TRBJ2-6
CASMVGATGANVLTF
TGTGCCAGTATGGTAGGGGCGACAGGGGCCAACGTCCTGACTTTC
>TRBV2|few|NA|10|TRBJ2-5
CASRAETQYF
TGTGCCAGCAGGGCAGAGACCCAGTACTTC
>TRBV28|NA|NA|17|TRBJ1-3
CASSPIIASSSGNTIYF
TGTGCCAGCAGTCCCATAATCGCGAGTTCCTCTGGAAACACCATATATTTT
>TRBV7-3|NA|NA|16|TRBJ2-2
CASSPPQGLGTGELFF
TGTGCCAGCAGCCCCCCACAGGGATTGGGTACCGGGGAGCTGTTTTTT
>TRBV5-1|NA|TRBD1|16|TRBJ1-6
CASSTPQETGTSPLHF
TGCGCCAGCAGCACCCCCCAAGAGACAGGGACTTCACCCCTCCACTTT
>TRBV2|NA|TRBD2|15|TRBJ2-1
CASSHGTSGNNEQFF
TGTGCCAGCAGCCACGGGACTAGCGGGAACAATGAGCAGTTCTTC
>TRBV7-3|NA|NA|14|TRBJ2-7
CASSSGPLPFEQYF
TGTGCCAGCAGCTCGGGCCCCCTGCCCTTCGAGCAGTACTTC
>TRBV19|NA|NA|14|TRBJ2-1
CASSIVGIYNEQFF
TGTGCCAGTAGTATAGTAGGGATTTACAATGAGCAGTTCTTC
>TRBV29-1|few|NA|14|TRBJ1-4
CSVGGQYANEKLFF
TGCAGCGTTGGCGGACAGTACGCTAATGAAAAACTGTTTTTT
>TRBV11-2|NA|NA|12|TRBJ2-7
CASSLGGPEQYF
TGTGCCAGCAGCTTAGGAGGCCCCGAGCAGTACTTC
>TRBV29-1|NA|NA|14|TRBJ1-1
CSVVRGGRGTEAFF
TGCAGCGTTGTTAGGGGGGGCAGGGGCACTGAAGCTTTCTTT
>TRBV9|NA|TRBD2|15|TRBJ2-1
CASSPIAGGPGEQFF
TGTGCCAGCAGCCCGATAGCGGGAGGGCCGGGTGAGCAGTTCTTC
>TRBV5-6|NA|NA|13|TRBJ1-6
CASSLYENSPLHF
TGTGCCAGCAGCTTGTACGAGAATTCACCCCTCCACTTT
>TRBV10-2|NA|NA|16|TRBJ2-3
CASSESGGFSTDTQYF
TGCGCCAGCAGTGAGTCAGGAGGATTTAGCACAGATACGCAGTATTTT
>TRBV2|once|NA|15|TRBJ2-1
CASRHGGSSYNEQFF
TGTGCCAGCCGACACGGAGGTTCCTCCTACAATGAGCAGTTCTTC
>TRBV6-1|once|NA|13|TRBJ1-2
CASSEGGTRGYTF
TGTGCCAGCAGTGAGGGGGGTACGAGGGGCTACACCTTC
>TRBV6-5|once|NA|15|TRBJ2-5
CASSQQPSGVETQYF
TGTGCCAGCAGTCAACAACCTTCGGGAGTAGAGACCCAGTACTTC
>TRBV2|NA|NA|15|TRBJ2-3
CASSERAGRTDTQYF
TGTGCCAGCAGTGAACGGGCAGGGCGCACAGATACGCAGTATTTT
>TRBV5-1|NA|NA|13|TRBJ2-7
CASSFTRLREQYF
TGCGCCAGCAGCTTTACTCGGTTGCGCGAGCAGTACTTC
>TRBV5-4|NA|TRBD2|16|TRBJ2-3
CASSLVGGGITDTQYF
TGTGCCAGCAGCTTGGTTGGGGGAGGGATCACAGATACGCAGTATTTT
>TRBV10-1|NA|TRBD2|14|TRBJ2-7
CASSVERGKSEQYF
TGCGCCAGCAGTGTTGAGCGGGGGAAAAGCGAGCAGTACTTC
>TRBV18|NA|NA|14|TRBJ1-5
CASSPGTIGQPQHF
TGTGCCAGCTCACCAGGGACGATCGGGCAGCCCCAGCATTTT
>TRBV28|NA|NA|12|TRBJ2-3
CASSFRRNTQYF
TGTGCCAGCAGTTTTCGCAGGAATACGCAGTATTTT
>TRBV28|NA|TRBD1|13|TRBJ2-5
CASNVQGRGAQYF
TGTGCCAGCAACGTACAGGGGCGAGGGGCCCAGTACTTC
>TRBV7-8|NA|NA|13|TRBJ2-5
CASSARDRETQYF
TGTGCCAGCAGCGCCCGGGATAGAGAGACCCAGTACTTC
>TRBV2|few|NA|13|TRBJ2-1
CASRWEAYNEQFF
TGTGCCAGCCGGTGGGAGGCCTACAATGAGCAGTTCTTC
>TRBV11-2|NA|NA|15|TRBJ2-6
CASSLAGTGANVLTF
TGTGCCAGCAGCTTAGCGGGCACTGGGGCCAACGTCCTGACTTTC
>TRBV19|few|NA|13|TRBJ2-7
CASSIAGAGEQYF
TGTGCCAGTAGTATCGCGGGGGCTGGCGAGCAGTACTTC
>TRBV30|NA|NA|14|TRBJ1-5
CAWSRGTSSQPQHF
TGTGCCTGGAGTCGCGGTACGAGTAGTCAGCCCCAGCATTTT
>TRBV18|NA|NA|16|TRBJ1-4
CASSPDRSGSNEKLFF
TGTGCCAGCTCACCAGATCGTTCAGGGTCTAATGAAAAACTGTTTTTT
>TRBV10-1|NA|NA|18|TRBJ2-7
CASSESLFKGVNKDEQYF
TGCGCCAGCAGTGAGTCCCTGTTCAAGGGGGTAAATAAGGACGAGCAGTACTTC
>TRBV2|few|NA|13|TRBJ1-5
CASRRGVGQPQHF
TGTGCCAGCAGGAGAGGGGTAGGTCAGCCCCAGCATTTT
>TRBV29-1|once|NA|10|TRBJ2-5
CSVSLETQYF
TGCAGCGTTAGTCTAGAGACCCAGTACTTC
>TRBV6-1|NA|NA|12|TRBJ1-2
CASSSDRYGYTF
TGTGCCAGCAGTTCCGACAGATATGGCTACACCTTC
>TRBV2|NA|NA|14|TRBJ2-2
CASSRDSNTGELFF
TGTGCCAGCAGTCGGGACTCGAACACCGGGGAGCTGTTTTTT
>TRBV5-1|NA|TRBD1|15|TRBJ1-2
CASSLAPDRGLGYTF
TGCGCCAGCAGCTTGGCCCCGGACAGGGGGCTGGGCTACACCTTC
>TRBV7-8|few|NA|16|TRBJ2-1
CASRPRITGPYNEQFF
TGTGCCAGCAGGCCTCGCATAACCGGGCCTTACAATGAGCAGTTCTTC
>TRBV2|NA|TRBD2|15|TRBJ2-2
CASMASGGSTGELFF
TGTGCCAGCATGGCGTCTGGCGGGAGCACCGGGGAGCTGTTTTTT